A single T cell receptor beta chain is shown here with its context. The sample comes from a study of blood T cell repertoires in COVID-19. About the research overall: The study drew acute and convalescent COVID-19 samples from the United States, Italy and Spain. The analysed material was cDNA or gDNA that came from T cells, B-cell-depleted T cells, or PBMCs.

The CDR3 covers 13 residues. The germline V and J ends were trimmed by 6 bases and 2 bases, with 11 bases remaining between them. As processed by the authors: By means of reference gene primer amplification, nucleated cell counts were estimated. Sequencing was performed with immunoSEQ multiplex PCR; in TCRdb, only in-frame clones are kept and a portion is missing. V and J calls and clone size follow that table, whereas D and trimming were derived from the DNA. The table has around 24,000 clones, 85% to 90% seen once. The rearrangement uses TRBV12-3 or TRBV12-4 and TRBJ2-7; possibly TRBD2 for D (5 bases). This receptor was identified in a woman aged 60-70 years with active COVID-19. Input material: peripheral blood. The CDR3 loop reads CASSLRVTYEQYF. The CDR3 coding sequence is TGTGCCAGCAGCTTGAGGGTGACCTACGAGCAGTACTTC.